This TCR beta chain came from a study of patients and donors after allogeneic stem cell transplantation. Germline CDR1 reads SGHTA; CDR2 reads FQGNSA. The CDR3 runs 15 residues. V lost 0 bases to trimming and J lost 6 bases; unmatched junction nucleotides: 7. This clonotype turned up a few times. In TCRdb, the RT-PCR reads were re-called with MiXCR into one record per CDR3 protein. Of around 200,000 distinct CDR3 sequences in the sample, about 38% were seen once. Material: blood, either unsorted or a sorted T cell fraction (not recorded which). The receptor was derived from a human donor who was either an allogeneic HSCT recipient or a stem cell or donor lymphocyte infusion donor (not recorded which). It is not recorded whose cells these are; they may come from a transplant donor. The J gene is TRBJ1-2, the V gene TRBV7-2; 7 positions agree with TRBD1. DNA of the CDR3: TGTGCCAGCAGCTTAGCGGCAGGGGGAGTAGATGGCTACACCTTC. This sequence encodes CASSLAAGGVDGYTF.